One and the same sample provided the 26 T cell receptor beta chains below, sequenced in a study of PD-L1 blockade in urothelial cancer. Sequenced by immunoSEQ multiplex PCR; TCRdb stores in-frame clones only, minus some. The profile shows about 30,000 clones, nearly 90% of them singletons. The time point: peripheral blood 6 weeks after treatment start. Sample: PBMCs, taken around atezolizumab (anti-PD-L1) treatment. All receptors derive from a man older than 75 with urothelial cancer.

This rearrangement joins TRBV6-6 to TRBJ2-7; no reliable D call. CDR3 length equals 11 residues. The V end lost 6 bases, the J end lost 3 bases, and 6 bases lay between the germline ends. Germline-derived CDR1 and CDR2 are MNHNY and SVGAGI (reference sequence). CDR3 nucleotide sequence: TGTGCCAGCAGGCAGGACTACGAGCAGTACTTC. Translation: CASRQDYEQYF.

V is TRBV19 and J is TRBJ1-5, with 7 bases matching TRBD1. CDR1 and CDR2 from the germline V gene are LNHDA and SQIVND (reference sequence). CDR3 length: 15 residues. Unmatched junction bases numbered 3, after V lost 0 bases and J lost 4 bases. CDR3 residues: CASSIDRGVNQPQHF. The CDR3 region has the DNA TGTGCCAGTAGTATAGACAGGGGGGTAAATCAGCCCCAGCATTTT.

The chain couples TRBV11-2 to TRBJ1-1, with 7 bases that match TRBD1. V lost 2 bases, J lost 5 bases, and 5 bases stayed unmatched. Germline CDR1 SGHAT, CDR2 FQNNGV. The CDR3 covers 14 residues. The CDR3 is CASSLNGRGTEAFF. Written as DNA, the CDR3 is TGTGCCAGCAGCTTAAATGGCAGGGGGACTGAAGCTTTCTTT. The variable domain in full, with the rest retrieved from reference TRBV11-2 and TRBJ1-1, is EAGVAQSPRYKIIEKRQSVAFWCNPISGHATLYWYQQILGQGPKLLIQFQNNGVVDDSQLPKDRFSAERLKGVDSTLKIQPAKLEDSAVYLCASSLNGRGTEAFFGQGTRLTVV.

This clone was picked up one time. This chain joins TRBV5-6 and TRBJ2-1; 12 bases line up with TRBD2. The CDR3 spans 16 residues. After removal of 1 base from V and 7 bases from J, the junction contained 6 bases not matched to a gene. Germline V gene lookup returns CDR1 SGHDT and CDR2 YYEEEE. CDR3 DNA sequence: TGTGCCAGCAGCTTGCTGACTAGCGGGAGCAAAAATGAGCAGTTCTTC. Translating gives CASSLLTSGSKNEQFF.

V and J are TRBV5-1 and TRBJ2-5; 9 bases map to TRBD1. CDR1 and CDR2 from the germline V gene are SGHRS and YFSETQ. CDR3 length: 14 amino acids. J gave up 4 bases and V 6 bases, and 7 bases lay outside the gene matches. CDR3 in amino acids: CASTRQGGGETQYF. Here the CDR3 DNA reads TGCGCCAGCACTAGACAGGGGGGTGGAGAGACCCAGTACTTC.

J is TRBJ1-3 and V is TRBV4-1; D is undetermined. V was shortened by 1 base and J by 0 bases, with 16 bases between the two germline ends. CDR3 length: 18 residues. CDR1 and CDR2 (germline): MGHRA, YSYEKL. The CDR3 region is CASSQGISAAFSGNTIYF. The CDR3 nucleotides are TGCGCCAGCAGCCAAGGGATTTCCGCGGCATTCTCTGGAAACACCATATATTTT.

This clone came up once. The chain links TRBV29-1 to TRBJ1-2, with D possibly matching TRBD1 (5 bases). V was pared by 6 bases and J by 7 bases, with 18 bases between. Germline V gives CDR1 SQVTM, CDR2 ANQGSEA. The CDR3 runs 13 residues. The CDR3 loop reads CSVKDIWGGGYTF. The CDR3 DNA reads TGCAGCGTGAAGGACATTTGGGGGGGTGGCTACACCTTC.

CDR3 loop: CATSRGPGQANEKLFF. The CDR3 DNA is TGTGCCACCAGCAGGGGACCGGGACAGGCAAATGAAAAACTGTTTTTT. The gene calls are TRBV15 and TRBJ1-4, with 8 bases fitting TRBD1. CDR3 length: 16 amino acids. Germline V gives CDR1 LNHNV, CDR2 YYDKDF (reference sequence). The V gene end was trimmed by 3 bases and the J gene end by 5 bases; junction bases not matched to a gene: 8.

The chain couples TRBV7-2 to TRBJ2-1; D remains ambiguous. Germline assignment: CDR1 SGHTA and CDR2 FQGNSA. This CDR3 region has 12 residues. V shed 5 bases and J shed 4 bases, with 6 bases lying between them. Written as DNA, the CDR3 is TGTGCCAGCAGCCCACATTACAATGAGCAGTTCTTC. This encodes CASSPHYNEQFF.

The rearrangement joins TRBV7-2 to TRBJ2-5; the D gene is possibly TRBD2 (6 bases). This CDR3 is built from 15 residues. V lost 1 base to trimming and J lost 2 bases, with 11 bases between them. Germline-derived CDR1 and CDR2 are SGHTA and FQGNSA. CDR3: CASSLEGREQETQYF. In DNA, the CDR3 is TGTGCCAGCAGCTTAGAGGGGCGGGAACAAGAGACCCAGTACTTC.

The chain couples TRBV6-4 to TRBJ2-5; D not certain. V lost 3 bases and J lost 5, with 7 bases in between. The CDR3 covers 12 residues. Per the germline V gene, CDR1 is MRHNA and CDR2 is SNTAGT. In DNA, the CDR3 is TGTGCCAGCAGTGATGGCGGCGAGACCCAGTACTTC. Its translation: CASSDGGETQYF.

The V and J genes are TRBV7-9 and TRBJ1-4; the match to TRBD1 covers 8 bases. The germline V gene encodes CDR1 SEHNR and CDR2 FQNEAQ (reference sequence). CDR3 length: 16 residues. V was pared by 4 bases and J by 3 bases, with 7 bases of the junction left unmatched. The CDR3 loop reads CASSSNTGQANEKLFF. DNA of the CDR3: TGTGCCAGCAGCTCTAATACGGGACAGGCTAATGAAAAACTGTTTTTT.

V gene TRBV5-1 combines with J gene TRBJ1-2, with 7 bases aligning to TRBD1. CDR1 and CDR2 from the germline V gene are SGHRS and YFSETQ. The CDR3 is 15 amino acids. The V segment lost 7 bases and the J segment 4 bases; nucleotides outside the gene matches: 13. CDR3 in DNA: TGCGCCAGCCGAGGGGGCCAGGGGGATATCTATGGCTACACCTTC. It specifies CASRGGQGDIYGYTF. The full variable domain, rest sourced from reference TRBV5-1 and TRBJ1-2, is KAGVTQTPRYLIKTRGQQVTLSCSPISGHRSVSWYQQTPGQGLQFLFEYFSETQRNKGNFPGRFSGRQFSNSRSEMNVSTLELGDSALYLCASRGGQGDIYGYTFGSGTRLTVV.

The gene calls are TRBV9 and TRBJ2-2, with 12 bases aligning to TRBD2. Germline assignment: CDR1 SGDLS and CDR2 YYNGEE. This CDR3 is 16 amino acids long. With 6 bases clipped from V and 0 bases from J, the junction kept 3 bases outside the gene matches. CDR3 loop: CASTTSGSPNTGELFF. DNA of the CDR3: TGTGCCAGCACGACTAGCGGGAGCCCGAACACCGGGGAGCTGTTTTTT. The entire variable domain, with the rest obtained from reference TRBV9 and TRBJ2-2, is as follows: DSGVTQTPKHLITATGQRVTLRCSPRSGDLSVYWYQQSLDQGLQFLIQYYNGEERAKGNILERFSAQQFPDLHSELNLSSLELGDSALYFCASTTSGSPNTGELFFGEGSRLTVL.

The J gene is TRBJ2-7, the V gene TRBV28, with D hard to call. CDR1 and CDR2 (germline): MDHEN, SYDVKM. V lost 2 bases, J lost 4 bases, and 9 bases lay in between. This CDR3 contains 13 residues. CDR3 amino acids: CASSLNPGYEQYF. The DNA of the CDR3 is TGTGCCAGCAGTTTAAACCCCGGGTACGAGCAGTACTTC.

The rearrangement uses TRBV5-6 and TRBJ2-7; D is perhaps TRBD2 (6 bases). V lost 4 bases and J 3 bases, leaving 11 bases between the germline ends. The CDR3 totals 13 residues. Germline CDR1 and CDR2: SGHDT and YYEEEE. The CDR3 region is CASSAGSRYEQYF. The CDR3 nucleotides are TGTGCCAGCAGCGCCGGGAGCCGCTACGAGCAGTACTTC.

This chain uses TRBV5-6 with TRBJ2-5, with 8 bases that match TRBD2. J lost 5 bases, V lost 0 bases, and 9 bases had no gene match. This CDR3 is built from 16 residues. Germline V gene sequence: CDR1 SGHDT, CDR2 YYEEEE. CDR3 in amino acids: CASSLVRREALETQYF. Written as DNA, the CDR3 is TGTGCCAGCAGCTTGGTTCGGCGGGAGGCCTTGGAGACCCAGTACTTC. Full variable domain (outside the CDR3, taken from reference TRBV5-6 and TRBJ2-5): DAGVTQSPTHLIKTRGQQVTLRCSPKSGHDTVSWYQQALGQGPQFIFQYYEEEERQRGNFPDRFSGHQFPNYSSELNVNALLLGDSALYLCASSLVRREALETQYFGPGTRLLVL.

The chain recombines TRBV10-3 with TRBJ1-1; D perhaps matches TRBD1 (5 bases). The germline V gene encodes CDR1 ENHRY and CDR2 SYGVKD. Trimming left V 5 bases short and J 1 base short, with 8 bases between. The CDR3 has 13 residues. CDR3 region: CAISLQENTEAFF. The CDR3 DNA follows: TGTGCCATCAGTTTACAGGAGAACACTGAAGCTTTCTTT.

The gene calls are TRBV4-2 and TRBJ2-1, with 10 nucleotides matching TRBD2. The CDR3 has 17 residues. Germline V gene sequence: CDR1 LGHNA, CDR2 YNFKEQ. The J segment lost 4 bases and the V segment lost 0 bases, leaving 6 bases of the junction unmatched. The CDR3, as DNA: TGTGCCAGCAGCCAAGAAGGCCTAGCGGGAGTGTACAATGAGCAGTTCTTC. Its protein is CASSQEGLAGVYNEQFF.

This chain links TRBV15 with TRBJ2-1; D perhaps matches TRBD2 (5 bases). The CDR3 has 13 residues. Between the trimmed V and J ends, which lost 1 base and 7 bases, there was a span of 8 bases. CDR1 LNHNV and CDR2 YYDKDF come from the germline V gene (reference sequence). The CDR3 DNA reads as TGTGCCACCAGCAGAGGGAGCGGAAATGAGCAGTTCTTC. Its translation: CATSRGSGNEQFF.

This clone is a singleton in its sample. The chain employs TRBV5-1 and TRBJ1-1, with D possibly TRBD1 on 5 matching bases. Germline V CDR1 and CDR2: SGHRS, YFSETQ. The V end was cut by 1 base, the J end by 1 base, with 11 bases between. The CDR3 runs to 15 residues. CDR3 DNA sequence: TGCGCCAGCAGCTTGACAGGCCGGGCGAACACTGAAGCTTTCTTT. Translation: CASSLTGRANTEAFF.

This sequence joins TRBV18 and TRBJ2-6; the match to TRBD2 covers 12 bases. CDR1 and CDR2 (germline): KGHSH, LQKENI. V was pared by 8 bases and J by 4 bases, with 12 bases of the junction left unmatched. This CDR3 spans 18 amino acids. The CDR3 reads CASPLGLAGGAGANVLTF. CDR3 DNA: TGTGCCAGCCCGCTCGGTCTAGCGGGAGGGGCCGGGGCCAACGTCCTGACTTTC.

This clone was counted once. The CDR3 reads CASSFLAGPHRISSTDTQYF. CDR3 in DNA: TGTGCCAGTAGCTTCCTAGCGGGCCCTCACAGAATCTCTAGCACAGATACGCAGTATTTT. The chain combines TRBV19 with TRBJ2-3; 8 bases agree with TRBD2. Trimming at V came to 6 bases and at J to 0 bases, leaving 20 bases not matched to a gene. CDR3 size: 20 residues. From germline, CDR1 is LNHDA and CDR2 SQIVND (reference sequence).

This chain connects TRBV5-8 to TRBJ1-2; 8 bases are shared with TRBD1. V lost 0 bases to trimming and J lost 4 bases; unmatched junction nucleotides: 8. CDR3 length: 16 amino acids. CDR1 SGHTS and CDR2 YDEGEE come from the germline V gene. This chain's CDR3 is CASSLAGTGSGYGYTF. DNA for the CDR3: TGTGCCAGCAGCTTGGCAGGGACAGGTTCAGGCTATGGCTACACCTTC.

This chain links TRBV10-2 with TRBJ2-1; 11 nucleotides align to TRBD2. This CDR3 is built from 13 residues. V lost 6 bases, J lost 7 bases, and 2 bases stayed unmatched. Germline V gene sequence: CDR1 WSHSY, CDR2 SAAADI. CDR3 protein: CASRLAGENEQFF. Here the CDR3 DNA reads TGCGCCAGCAGACTAGCGGGAGAAAATGAGCAGTTCTTC.

J is TRBJ2-1 and V is TRBV11-2; tentative D call: TRBD1 (5 bases). The germline V and J ends were trimmed by 1 base and 0 bases, with 10 bases remaining between them. This CDR3 region has 16 residues. Germline CDR1 SGHAT, CDR2 FQNNGV. CDR3 DNA sequence: TGTGCCAGCAGCTTAGGTGGGGCGAACTCCTACAATGAGCAGTTCTTC. Translating it yields CASSLGGANSYNEQFF.